This T cell receptor (beta chain) stems from a study of cytomegalovirus exposure and HLA in healthy donors. The PCR used 60 Vbeta and 13 Jbeta primers. Sequenced by immunoSEQ multiplex PCR; TCRdb stores in-frame clones only, minus some. This repertoire shows tens of thousands of clones, approximately 75% found once; its top ten account for around 6.3%. Findings and limits, study-wide: A later analysis linked a missense DCLRE1C variant to TCR beta V- and J-gene trimming. In a later analysis, the majority of CMV-associated beta chains seemingly showed HLA restriction. Per published reports, the classifier diagnosed cytomegalovirus status with high specificity and sensitivity. It was reported in a later analysis that an Asian-associated ancestry cluster showed fewer N-insertions than the roughly 670-donor mean.

About this clone itself: Its antigen is not known.

Germline V gene data show CDR1 as SGHRS and CDR2 as YFSETQ. The CDR3 sequence is 15 residues long. The trim removed 0 bases at V and 3 bases at J, leaving 2 bases unmatched. The sequenced material came from PBMCs. J is TRBJ1-1 and V is TRBV5-1, with 10 positions matching TRBD1. This TCR derives from a human donor in good health. As DNA, the CDR3 is TGCGCCAGCAGCTTGGAGGGACAGGGGTACACTGAAGCTTTCTTT. Protein sequence: CASSLEGQGYTEAFF.